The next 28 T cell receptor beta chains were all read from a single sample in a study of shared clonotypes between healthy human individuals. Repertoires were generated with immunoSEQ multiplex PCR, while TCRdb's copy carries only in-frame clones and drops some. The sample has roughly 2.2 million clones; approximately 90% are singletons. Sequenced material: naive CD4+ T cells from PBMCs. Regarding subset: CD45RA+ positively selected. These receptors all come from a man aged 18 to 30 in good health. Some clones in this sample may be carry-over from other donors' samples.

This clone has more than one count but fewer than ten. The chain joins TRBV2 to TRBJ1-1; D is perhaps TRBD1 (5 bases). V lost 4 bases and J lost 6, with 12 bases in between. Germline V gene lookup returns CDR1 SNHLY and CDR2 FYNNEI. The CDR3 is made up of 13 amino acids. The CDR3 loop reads CASSVAGDAEAFF. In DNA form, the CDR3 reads TGTGCCAGCAGTGTGGCCGGGGACGCTGAAGCTTTCTTT.

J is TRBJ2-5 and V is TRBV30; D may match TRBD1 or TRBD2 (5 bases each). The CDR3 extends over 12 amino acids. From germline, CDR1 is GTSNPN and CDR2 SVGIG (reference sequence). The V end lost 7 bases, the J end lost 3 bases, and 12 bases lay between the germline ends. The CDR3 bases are TGTGCCTTCAGTCGGGGCGAAGAGACCCAGTACTTC. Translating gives CAFSRGEETQYF.

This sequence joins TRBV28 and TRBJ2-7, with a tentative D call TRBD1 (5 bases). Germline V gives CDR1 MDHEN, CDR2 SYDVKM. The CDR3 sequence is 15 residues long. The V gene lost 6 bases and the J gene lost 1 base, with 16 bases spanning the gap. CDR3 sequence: CASSSRAQGSYEQYF. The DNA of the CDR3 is TGTGCCAGCAGCAGCCGGGCGCAGGGTTCCTACGAGCAGTACTTC.

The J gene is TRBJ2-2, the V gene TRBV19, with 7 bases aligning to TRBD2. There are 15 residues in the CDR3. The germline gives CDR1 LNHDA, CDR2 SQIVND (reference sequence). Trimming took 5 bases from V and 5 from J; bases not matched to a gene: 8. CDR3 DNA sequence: TGTGCCAGTAGTGTGACTAGCACCAAGACCGGGGAGCTGTTTTTT. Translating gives CASSVTSTKTGELFF.

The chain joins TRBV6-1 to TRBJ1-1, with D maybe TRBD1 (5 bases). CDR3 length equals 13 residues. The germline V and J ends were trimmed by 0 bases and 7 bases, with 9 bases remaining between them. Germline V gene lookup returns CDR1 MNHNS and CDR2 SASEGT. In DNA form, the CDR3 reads TGTGCCAGCAGTGAAGCTATGGGGGTTGAAGCTTTCTTT. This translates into CASSEAMGVEAFF.

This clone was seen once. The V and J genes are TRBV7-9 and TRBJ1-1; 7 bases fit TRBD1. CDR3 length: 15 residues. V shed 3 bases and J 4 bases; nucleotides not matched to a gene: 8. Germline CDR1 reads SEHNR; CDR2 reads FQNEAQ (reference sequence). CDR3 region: CASSFRKGGGTEAFF. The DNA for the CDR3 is TGTGCCAGCAGCTTCCGTAAAGGGGGCGGCACTGAAGCTTTCTTT.

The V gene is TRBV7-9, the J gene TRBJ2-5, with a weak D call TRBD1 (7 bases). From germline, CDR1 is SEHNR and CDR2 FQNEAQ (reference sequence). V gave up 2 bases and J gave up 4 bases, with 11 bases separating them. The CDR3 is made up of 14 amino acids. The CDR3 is CASSLMQGGETQYF. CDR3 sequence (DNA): TGTGCCAGCAGCTTAATGCAGGGGGGAGAGACCCAGTACTTC.

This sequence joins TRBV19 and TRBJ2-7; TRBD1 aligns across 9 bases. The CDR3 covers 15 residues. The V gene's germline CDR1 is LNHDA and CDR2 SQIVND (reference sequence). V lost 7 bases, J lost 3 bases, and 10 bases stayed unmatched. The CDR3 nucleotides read TGTGCCAGTAACCTACAGGGGGCTAGGCGCTACGAGCAGTACTTC. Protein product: CASNLQGARRYEQYF.

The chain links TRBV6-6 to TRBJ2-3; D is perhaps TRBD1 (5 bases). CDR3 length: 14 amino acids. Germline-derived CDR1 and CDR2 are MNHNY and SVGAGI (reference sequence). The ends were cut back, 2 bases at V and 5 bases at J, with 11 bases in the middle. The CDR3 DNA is TGTGCCAGCAGTTACGCCGACAGACTAGATACGCAGTATTTT. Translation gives CASSYADRLDTQYF.

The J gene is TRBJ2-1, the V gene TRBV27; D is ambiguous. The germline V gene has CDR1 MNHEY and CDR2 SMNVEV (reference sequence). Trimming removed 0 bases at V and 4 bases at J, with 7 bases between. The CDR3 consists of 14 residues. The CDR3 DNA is TGTGCCAGCAGTTTATCGGAAAGGTACAATGAGCAGTTCTTC. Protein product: CASSLSERYNEQFF.

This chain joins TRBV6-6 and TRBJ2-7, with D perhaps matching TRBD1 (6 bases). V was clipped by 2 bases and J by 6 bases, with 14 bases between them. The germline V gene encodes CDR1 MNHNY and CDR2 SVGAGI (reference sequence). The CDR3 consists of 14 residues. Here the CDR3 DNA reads TGTGCCAGCAGTTACGGGGCAGGGGTCGGCGAGCAGTACTTC. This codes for CASSYGAGVGEQYF.

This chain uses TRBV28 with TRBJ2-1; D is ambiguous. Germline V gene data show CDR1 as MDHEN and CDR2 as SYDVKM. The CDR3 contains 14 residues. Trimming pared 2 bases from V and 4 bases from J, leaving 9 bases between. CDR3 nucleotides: TGTGCCAGCAGTTTAGGGCAACCTTACAATGAGCAGTTCTTC. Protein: CASSLGQPYNEQFF.

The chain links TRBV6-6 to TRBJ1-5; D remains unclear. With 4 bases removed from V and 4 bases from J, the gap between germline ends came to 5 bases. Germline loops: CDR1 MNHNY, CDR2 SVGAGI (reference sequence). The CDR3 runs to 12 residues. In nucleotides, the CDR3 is TGTGCCAGCAGTTGGTTAAATCAGCCCCAGCATTTT. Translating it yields CASSWLNQPQHF.

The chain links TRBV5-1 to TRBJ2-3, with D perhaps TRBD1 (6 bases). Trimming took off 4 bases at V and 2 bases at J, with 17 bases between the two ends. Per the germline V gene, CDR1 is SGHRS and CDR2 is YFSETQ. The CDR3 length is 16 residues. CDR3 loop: CASSPWGRGATDTQYF. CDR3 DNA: TGCGCCAGCAGCCCCTGGGGCAGGGGCGCCACAGATACGCAGTATTTT.

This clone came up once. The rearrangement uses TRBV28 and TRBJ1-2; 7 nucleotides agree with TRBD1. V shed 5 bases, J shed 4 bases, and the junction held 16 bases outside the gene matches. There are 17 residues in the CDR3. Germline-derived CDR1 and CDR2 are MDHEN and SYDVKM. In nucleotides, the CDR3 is TGTGCCAGCAGTACGATAAAACAGGGGCCGGAGGGCTATGGCTACACCTTC. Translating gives CASSTIKQGPEGYGYTF.

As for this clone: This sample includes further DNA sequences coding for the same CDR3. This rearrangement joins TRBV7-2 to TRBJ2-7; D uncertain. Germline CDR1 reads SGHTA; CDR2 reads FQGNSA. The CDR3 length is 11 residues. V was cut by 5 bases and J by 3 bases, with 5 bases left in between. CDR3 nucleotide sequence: TGTGCCAGCAGCATAAGCTACGAGCAGTACTTC. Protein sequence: CASSISYEQYF.

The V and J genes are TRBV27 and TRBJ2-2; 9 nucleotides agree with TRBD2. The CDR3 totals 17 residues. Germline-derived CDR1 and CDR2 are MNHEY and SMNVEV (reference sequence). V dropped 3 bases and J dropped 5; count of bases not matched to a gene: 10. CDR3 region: CASSFHGSGSGTGELFF. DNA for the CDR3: TGTGCCAGCAGTTTCCACGGTAGCGGGAGTGGTACCGGGGAGCTGTTTTTT.

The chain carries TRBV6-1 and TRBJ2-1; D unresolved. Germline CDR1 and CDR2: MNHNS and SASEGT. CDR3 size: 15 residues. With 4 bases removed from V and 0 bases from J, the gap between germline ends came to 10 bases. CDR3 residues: CASSATSISYNEQFF. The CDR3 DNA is TGTGCCAGCAGTGCGACATCGATCTCCTACAATGAGCAGTTCTTC.

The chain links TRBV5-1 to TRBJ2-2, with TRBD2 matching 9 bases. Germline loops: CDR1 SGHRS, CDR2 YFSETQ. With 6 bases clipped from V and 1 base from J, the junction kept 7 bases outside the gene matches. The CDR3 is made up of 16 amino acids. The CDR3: CASTYLAGLNTGELFF. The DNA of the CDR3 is TGCGCCAGCACCTACCTAGCGGGACTGAACACCGGGGAGCTGTTTTTT.

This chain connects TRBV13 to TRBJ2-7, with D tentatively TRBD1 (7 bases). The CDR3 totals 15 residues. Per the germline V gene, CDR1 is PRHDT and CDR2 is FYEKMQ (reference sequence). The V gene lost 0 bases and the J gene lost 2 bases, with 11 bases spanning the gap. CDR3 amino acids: CASSLGDREAYEQYF. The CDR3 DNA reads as TGTGCCAGCAGCTTAGGCGACAGGGAGGCCTACGAGCAGTACTTC.

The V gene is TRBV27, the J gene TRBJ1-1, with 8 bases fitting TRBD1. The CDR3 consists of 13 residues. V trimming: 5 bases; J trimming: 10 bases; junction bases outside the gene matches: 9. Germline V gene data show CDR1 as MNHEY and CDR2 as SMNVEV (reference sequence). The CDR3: CASSPDRGVGAFF. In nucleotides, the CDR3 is TGTGCCAGCAGTCCCGACAGGGGCGTGGGAGCTTTCTTT.

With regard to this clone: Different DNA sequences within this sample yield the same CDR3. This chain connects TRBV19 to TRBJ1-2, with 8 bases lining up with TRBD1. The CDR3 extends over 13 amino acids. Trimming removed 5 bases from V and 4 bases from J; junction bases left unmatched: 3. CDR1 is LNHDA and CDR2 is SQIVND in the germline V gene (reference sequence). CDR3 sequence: CASSRQGTYGYTF. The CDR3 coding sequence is TGTGCCAGTAGTCGACAGGGGACCTATGGCTACACCTTC.

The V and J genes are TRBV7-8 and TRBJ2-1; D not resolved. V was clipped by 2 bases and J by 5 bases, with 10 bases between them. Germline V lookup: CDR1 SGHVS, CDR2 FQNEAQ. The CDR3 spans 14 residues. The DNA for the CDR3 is TGTGCCAGCAGCTTATGGCTCACCGACAATGAGCAGTTCTTC. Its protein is CASSLWLTDNEQFF.

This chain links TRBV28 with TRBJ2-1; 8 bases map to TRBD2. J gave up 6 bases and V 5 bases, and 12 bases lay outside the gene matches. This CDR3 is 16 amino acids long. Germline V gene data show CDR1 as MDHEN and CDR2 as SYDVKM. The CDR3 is CASSPGGAGTLNEQFF. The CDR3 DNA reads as TGTGCCAGCAGTCCGGGAGGGGCAGGGACTCTCAATGAGCAGTTCTTC.

In nucleotides, the CDR3 is TGTGCCAGCAGTGCTTTTAGAACGGTGAACACTGAAGCTTTCTTT. It translates to CASSAFRTVNTEAFF. The V gene is TRBV6-1, the J gene TRBJ1-1; D not certain. V was trimmed by 4 bases and J by 0 bases, leaving 12 bases between them. Germline V gene sequence: CDR1 MNHNS, CDR2 SASEGT. The CDR3 runs 15 residues.

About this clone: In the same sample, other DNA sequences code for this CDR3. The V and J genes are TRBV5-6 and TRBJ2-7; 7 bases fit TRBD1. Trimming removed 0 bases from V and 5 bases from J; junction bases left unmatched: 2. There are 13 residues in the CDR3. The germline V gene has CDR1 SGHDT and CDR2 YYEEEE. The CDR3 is CASSLDRGNEQYF. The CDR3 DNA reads TGTGCCAGCAGCTTGGACAGGGGTAACGAGCAGTACTTC.

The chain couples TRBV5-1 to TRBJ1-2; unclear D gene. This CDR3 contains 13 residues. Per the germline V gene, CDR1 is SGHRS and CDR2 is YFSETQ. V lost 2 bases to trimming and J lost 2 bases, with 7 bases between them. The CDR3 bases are TGCGCCAGCAGCTTAGACTACAACTATGGCTACACCTTC. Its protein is CASSLDYNYGYTF.

The CDR3 protein is CASRVYEQYF. CDR3 coding DNA: TGTGCCAGCAGGGTCTACGAGCAGTACTTC. The chain couples TRBV2 to TRBJ2-7; D is unclear. Germline CDR1 SNHLY, CDR2 FYNNEI. This CDR3 has 10 residues. Trimming cost V 6 bases and J 3 bases, with 3 bases left between them.